The 26 T cell receptor beta chains below come from one sample, sequenced in a study of blood T cell repertoires in COVID-19. Sequencing used immunoSEQ multiplex PCR; TCRdb keeps in-frame clones, though not all of them. Seen here are about 670,000 clones, about nine tenths observed once, and the top ten hold approximately 0.3%. Sequencing was performed on peripheral blood. All receptors come from a young woman with acute or convalescent COVID-19.

The V and J genes are TRBV7-2 and TRBJ1-4; D gene unclear. Looked up from germline, CDR1 is SGHTA and CDR2 is FQGNSA. Trimming took 1 base from V and 13 from J, leaving 13 bases between them. The CDR3 contains 13 residues. This chain's CDR3 is CASSLEGQEVLFF. CDR3 DNA: TGTGCCAGCAGCTTAGAGGGTCAGGAGGTACTGTTTTTT.

Concerning this clone: Other DNA sequences in the same sample also yield this CDR3. J is TRBJ1-2 and V is TRBV9; D unclear. The germline V gene encodes CDR1 SGDLS and CDR2 YYNGEE. Trimming took off 3 bases at V and 0 bases at J, with 6 bases between the two ends. This CDR3 has 13 residues. CDR3 bases: TGTGCCAGCAGCGGGGGAGCTAACTATGGCTACACCTTC. Translation: CASSGGANYGYTF.

The rearrangement uses TRBV7-9 and TRBJ1-1; TRBD1 aligns across 11 bases. This CDR3 is built from 15 residues. Germline CDR1 reads SEHNR; CDR2 reads FQNEAQ (reference sequence). Trimming at V came to 3 bases and at J to 4 bases, leaving 4 bases not matched to a gene. This chain's CDR3 is CASSFRDRGATEAFF. The CDR3 DNA follows: TGTGCCAGCAGCTTTCGGGACAGGGGGGCCACTGAAGCTTTCTTT.

The gene calls are TRBV6-2 or TRBV6-3 and TRBJ1-2; TRBD1 agrees at 8 bases. In germline, CDR1 is MNHEY, CDR2 SVGEGT. This CDR3 comprises 12 residues. Trimming cost V 5 bases and J 7 bases; bases outside gene matches: 3. The DNA of the CDR3 is TGTGCCAGCAGTGTGGACAGGGTTGGCTACACCTTC. Translated, it gives CASSVDRVGYTF.

The chain employs TRBV3-1 (or the pseudogene TRBV3-2) and TRBJ1-2; tentative D call: TRBD1 (6 bases). Trimming stripped 1 base from V and 6 bases from J, with 12 bases between. In germline, CDR1 is LGHDT, CDR2 YNNKEL (reference sequence). The CDR3 has 14 amino acids. CDR3 protein: CASSQGSGTNGYTF. The CDR3 coding sequence is TGTGCCAGCAGCCAAGGTTCGGGGACAAATGGCTACACCTTC.

This chain links TRBV25-1 with TRBJ1-2; the D is unclear. The CDR3 is 14 residues long. Germline V CDR1 and CDR2: MGHDK, SYGVNS. The V end was cut by 3 bases, the J end by 2 bases, with 10 bases between. Here the CDR3 reads CASSDFDKNYGYTF. Here the CDR3 DNA reads TGTGCCAGCAGTGATTTCGACAAAAACTATGGCTACACCTTC.

The chain carries TRBV24-1 and TRBJ1-5; the match to TRBD1 covers 7 bases. CDR1 and CDR2 (germline): KGHDR, SFDVKD. The J segment lost 3 bases and the V segment lost 0 bases, leaving 10 bases of the junction unmatched. This CDR3 is 18 amino acids long. Here the CDR3 reads CATSDLHDREADNQPQHF. The CDR3 DNA reads TGTGCCACCAGTGATTTGCACGACAGGGAGGCGGACAATCAGCCCCAGCATTTT.

This rearrangement joins TRBV10-3 to TRBJ2-7; 11 bases fit TRBD1. From germline, CDR1 is ENHRY and CDR2 SYGVKD. The CDR3 contains 15 residues. Germline trimming cut 3 bases from V and 0 bases from J; bases unmatched to any gene: 1. The CDR3 protein is CAISDGTGGSYEQYF. In DNA form, the CDR3 reads TGTGCCATCAGTGATGGGACAGGGGGCTCCTACGAGCAGTACTTC.

The V and J genes are TRBV10-3 and TRBJ2-1, with 15 positions matching TRBD2. The V gene's germline CDR1 is ENHRY and CDR2 SYGVKD. This CDR3 has 18 residues. Trimming cost V 6 bases and J 12 bases; bases outside gene matches: 18. In DNA form, the CDR3 reads TGTGCCATCAGCGGCGAGGGTAGGACTAGCGGGGGGGGCAGTATGCAGTTCTTC. Its protein is CAISGEGRTSGGGSMQFF.

The chain joins TRBV29-1 to TRBJ2-2; D possibly corresponds to TRBD2 (5 bases). Germline CDR1 reads SQVTM; CDR2 reads ANQGSEA. Trimming took off 3 bases at V and 6 bases at J, with 8 bases between the two ends. The CDR3 totals 12 residues. CDR3 DNA sequence: TGCAGCGTTGACCGGGGAGCCGGGGAGCTGTTTTTT. Translation gives CSVDRGAGELFF.

This sequence joins TRBV5-1 and TRBJ1-1, with 10 bases aligning to TRBD1. Germline CDR1 is SGHRS and CDR2 is YFSETQ. V was clipped by 0 bases and J by 5 bases; unmatched bases: 4. The CDR3 is 15 amino acids. CDR3 residues: CASSLEGQGRTEAFF. CDR3 bases: TGCGCCAGCAGCTTGGAGGGACAGGGGAGGACTGAAGCTTTCTTT.

This chain links TRBV25-1 with TRBJ2-3; no clear D. CDR1 and CDR2 (germline): MGHDK, SYGVNS. The V end lost 5 bases, the J end lost 3 bases, and 12 bases lay between the germline ends. The CDR3 runs 14 residues. The CDR3 coding sequence is TGTGCCAGCAGTATACGAGAGAGAACAGATACGCAGTATTTT. Encoded protein: CASSIRERTDTQYF.

This clone was counted a single time. This chain links TRBV4-2 with TRBJ1-4; D remains ambiguous. The CDR3 loop spans 16 amino acids. Germline V gene sequence: CDR1 LGHNA, CDR2 YNFKEQ. V lost 0 bases, J lost 0 bases, and 8 bases lay in between. The CDR3 DNA sequence: TGTGCCAGCAGCCAAGACTCGGTCACAACTAATGAAAAACTGTTTTTT. Protein product: CASSQDSVTTNEKLFF.

The gene calls are TRBV6-4 and TRBJ2-7; maybe TRBD2 (5 bases). In germline, CDR1 is MRHNA, CDR2 SNTAGT. Trimming cost V 9 bases and J 4 bases, with 19 bases left between them. The CDR3 sequence is 14 residues long. CDR3 sequence: CARGRGSASYEQYF. DNA of the CDR3: TGTGCCAGGGGCCGGGGATCGGCGAGTTACGAGCAGTACTTC.

V and J are TRBV9 and TRBJ1-1; D perhaps matches TRBD1 (5 bases). V shed 2 bases and J shed 7 bases, with 15 bases lying between them. The V gene's germline CDR1 is SGDLS and CDR2 YYNGEE. This CDR3 region has 14 residues. CDR3 coding DNA: TGTGCCAGCAGCGTTGGGGTTCAGGGAAATGAAGCTTTCTTT. Translation: CASSVGVQGNEAFF.

The chain uses TRBV6-2 or TRBV6-3 and TRBJ2-1; D is possibly TRBD2 (6 bases). The V gene lost 2 bases and the J gene lost 6 bases, with 20 bases spanning the gap. This CDR3 is built from 17 residues. Germline CDR1 and CDR2: MNHEY and SVGEGT. The CDR3 region has the DNA TGTGCCAGCAGTTACCACCAGGCTCCGGGAGACCTCAATGAGCAGTTCTTC. As protein: CASSYHQAPGDLNEQFF.

The J gene is TRBJ2-2, the V gene TRBV2; 8 bases line up with TRBD1. V dropped 6 bases and J dropped 3; count of bases not matched to a gene: 6. Germline values: CDR1 SNHLY, CDR2 FYNNEI. The CDR3 runs to 15 residues. The CDR3 protein is CASRYRGFDTGELFF. CDR3 DNA: TGTGCCAGCAGGTACAGGGGGTTCGACACCGGGGAGCTGTTTTTT.

The V call is TRBV5-6, the J call TRBJ1-5, with D uncertain. The ends were cut back, 4 bases at V and 1 base at J, with 9 bases in the middle. Germline V gene lookup returns CDR1 SGHDT and CDR2 YYEEEE. The CDR3 has 14 residues. Here the CDR3 DNA reads TGTGCCAGCAGCCTGTTGGCAAGCAATCAGCCCCAGCATTTT. Amino acids: CASSLLASNQPQHF.

V and J are TRBV28 and TRBJ2-2; a weak D match, TRBD2 (6 bases). The germline CDR1 and CDR2 sequences are MDHEN and SYDVKM. V lost 11 bases and J 8 bases, leaving 12 bases between the germline ends. CDR3 size: 11 residues. CDR3 sequence: CAHGGKGELFF. The DNA of the CDR3 is TGTGCCCACGGGGGAAAAGGGGAGCTGTTTTTT.

This chain uses TRBV9 with TRBJ2-2; D is possibly TRBD1 (6 bases). Germline-derived CDR1 and CDR2 are SGDLS and YYNGEE. V shed 1 base and J shed 0 bases, with 10 bases lying between them. This CDR3 is built from 16 residues. The CDR3 sequence is CASSVSRTANTGELFF. The CDR3 nucleotides are TGTGCCAGCAGCGTATCTCGGACAGCGAACACCGGGGAGCTGTTTTTT. The complete variable domain, with remaining parts taken from reference TRBV9 and TRBJ2-2, reads DSGVTQTPKHLITATGQRVTLRCSPRSGDLSVYWYQQSLDQGLQFLIQYYNGEERAKGNILERFSAQQFPDLHSELNLSSLELGDSALYFCASSVSRTANTGELFFGEGSRLTVL.

CDR3 loop: CASSLPPGQAEKLFF. CDR3 bases: TGTGCCAGCAGCTTACCTCCGGGACAAGCGGAAAAACTGTTTTTT. The V and J genes are TRBV7-9 and TRBJ1-4; TRBD1 might be the D (6 bases). V lost 2 bases and J lost 8, with 15 bases in between. CDR1 is SEHNR, CDR2 FQNEAQ, per germline (reference sequence). This CDR3 has 15 residues. The whole variable domain, remainder taken from reference TRBV7-9 and TRBJ1-4, is DTGVSQNPRHKITKRGQNVTFRCDPISEHNRLYWYRQTLGQGPEFLTYFQNEAQLEKSRLLSDRFSAERPKGSFSTLEIQRTEQGDSAMYLCASSLPPGQAEKLFFGSGTQLSVL.

V gene TRBV19 combines with J gene TRBJ1-2; no clear D. The CDR3 spans 14 residues. V was cut by 0 bases and J by 6 bases, with 11 bases left in between. Germline CDR1 is LNHDA and CDR2 is SQIVND (reference sequence). CDR3: CASSIDRGYNGYTF. CDR3 DNA sequence: TGTGCCAGTAGTATAGATCGAGGCTACAATGGCTACACCTTC.

The V and J genes are TRBV15 and TRBJ2-7, with 7 bases matching TRBD1. In germline, CDR1 is LNHNV, CDR2 YYDKDF (reference sequence). The CDR3 loop spans 13 amino acids. V shed 2 bases and J 7 bases; nucleotides not matched to a gene: 5. CDR3 sequence reads: CATSRTGAQEQYF. Here the CDR3 DNA reads TGTGCCACCAGCAGAACAGGGGCGCAGGAGCAGTACTTC.

This clone was detected only once. This chain uses TRBV4-3 with TRBJ2-3; perhaps TRBD2 as D (5 bases). The germline V and J ends were trimmed by 0 bases and 0 bases, with 16 bases remaining between them. Looked up from germline, CDR1 is LGHNA and CDR2 is YSLEER. The CDR3 has 18 amino acids. Here the CDR3 reads CASSQDPWESVSTDTQYF. The CDR3 nucleotides are TGCGCCAGCAGCCAAGATCCCTGGGAGTCCGTCAGCACAGATACGCAGTATTTT.

The V call is TRBV19, the J call TRBJ2-2; possible D gene TRBD1, 6 bases. There are 12 residues in the CDR3. CDR1 and CDR2 (germline): LNHDA, SQIVND (reference sequence). Deletions cut 7 bases from V and 6 bases from J, with 9 bases between. The CDR3 loop is CASTGAAGELFF. DNA for the CDR3: TGTGCCAGTACAGGGGCTGCCGGGGAGCTGTTTTTT.

The J gene is TRBJ1-2, the V gene TRBV21-1. TRBV21-1 is tagged as a pseudogene. This CDR3 spans 11 amino acids. The CDR3 is CASTGVGGYTF. As DNA, the CDR3 is TGTGCCAGCACGGGGGTGGGAGGCTACACCTTC.